This TCR beta chain appears in the sequencing data of a study of T cells in Graves' hyperthyroidism and ophthalmopathy (dated by TCRdb to the late 2010s). With respect to the entire study: Peripheral blood samples were taken at initial diagnosis, before any treatment was given. The study also compared thyroid tissue and blood T-cell repertoires from several Graves' hyperthyroidism patients. TCR V-J signatures able to tell the groups apart were searched for in a discovery cohort of around 95 patients, of whom around 43 had Graves' ophthalmopathy and around 57 had stable Graves' hyperthyroidism. Following sampling, methimazole starting at 30 mg daily was given to hyperthyroidism patients, and high-dose intravenous methylprednisolone was given to ophthalmopathy patients. Prospective prediction of ophthalmopathy was tested in an independent validation cohort of 18 to 20 hyperthyroidism patients and 17 patients who later progressed to ophthalmopathy. For training and testing, the 100 or so patients in the discovery cohort were randomly divided in a 7:3 ratio. TCR Vbeta CDR3 sequencing of approximately 140 peripheral blood samples (43 ophthalmopathy, about 75 hyperthyroidism and roughly 17 progressor patients) is reported in the paper.

TCR beta CDR3 regions were amplified from RNA transcripts. The first round of RT-PCR for the TCR CDR3 was performed with the HTBI primer set and the Qiagen OneStep RT-PCR kit. Libraries were constructed in a second round of multiplex PCR, after which size selection and purification were performed. Paired-end sequencing of the libraries was performed with 100 bp reads on an Illumina HiSeq2000. The authors' pipeline ran thus. SOAPnuke was used to process the raw data, with reads discarded if the reads contained adapters or uncalled bases, had a mean Phred below 15, or lacked an exact constant-primer or identifier match. COPE v1.2.5 was used to merge high-quality paired reads, and clonotypes were defined as unique nucleotide sequences. Clonotypes were aligned to IMGT TRBV, TRBD and TRBJ reference segments using MiTCR v1.1. Only V-J combinations with frequency above 0.0001, covering 99% to 99.2% of repertoires, were analysed. A TCS score was defined as the ratio between F50 (clonal expansion) and ExV (chaos), using BLOSUM62-based TCRdist between CDR3 peptides within each V-J. Welch's t-statistics and random forest reduced approximately 520 V-J features to roughly 13, which were used in a naive Bayes classifier (R e1071). The raw public data were reprocessed by TCRdb itself: fastp quality trimming at Q25, MiXCR clonotype calling, in-frame beta chains only. Identical CDR3 protein sequences are pooled into one entry, listed with their most common genes and DNA. The V and J calls shown here were made by TCRdb, not taken from the authors' results. The sample data list approximately 600,000 distinct CDR3 sequences, and 14% of these were observed just once. The ten largest clones capture roughly 7% of the sample.

This clonotype has only a few counts. The antigen it binds to is not known. No base quality values were provided; no much bigger clone lies one nucleotide off. The junction shows trimming of 6 bases on V and 1 base on J, and the gene matches do not reach 13 bases of it. From the germline V gene, CDR1 is SGDLS and CDR2 is YYNGEE. Its CDR3 holds 18 amino acids, cysteine through phenylalanine. The CDR3 DNA has 54 bases and is translated from base 1. Ophthalmopathy patients had moderately to severely active disease, with a Clinical Activity Score of 3 or more, a NOSPECS grade of 4 or more, and a disease duration of less than 3 months. Exclusion was applied to patients with uncontrolled infections, other autoimmune diseases, pregnancy or lactation. Diagnoses were established on the basis of clinical symptoms, serum thyroxine and TRAb, thyroid ultrasound, and orbital computed tomography. PBMCs were isolated from 7.5 to 10 ml of fresh peripheral blood by Ficoll-Paque density gradient centrifugation. Trizol reagent was used to extract total RNA, and RNA quality was then checked on an Agilent 2100 Bioanalyzer.

The full study reports these points: In cross-validation, a model built on a 13 V-J signature told ophthalmopathy apart from stable hyperthyroidism with about 90% sensitivity and roughly 81% specificity, and in testing the same model reached 80%/75%. No statistical method was used to fix the sample size in advance, and group allocation was not hidden from the investigators. In validation, the model predicted progression to ophthalmopathy a median of roughly 6.2 months before onset, with about 64% sensitivity and 72.22% specificity. Blood samples also contained most of the expanded thyroid clonotypes (frequency above 0.001), which suggests that blood repertoires may reflect thyroid immune responses.

Rearrangement joined TRBV9 to TRBJ2-2; 9 bases in the middle match TRBD2. The clonotype was recovered from a young woman with Graves' ophthalmopathy. The sequenced sample was blood. The DNA sequence is given as TGTGCCAGCAACCCTGCCGGGACTAGCTTTGAGAACACCGGGGAGCTGTTTTTT. The resulting protein is CASNPAGTSFENTGELFF.